This is a list of T cell receptor beta chains from one sample in a study of blood T cells in healthy people across ages. A single record per CDR3 protein comes from TCRdb applying MiXCR to the 5' RACE reads. The sample contains approximately 350,000 distinct CDR3 sequences, roughly half of which appear only once. What was sequenced was blood. The origin of the receptors is a man aged 60-69 years in good health. Both conserved end residues are part of each CDR3. D genes are given only for firm matches. Rows may omit the clone size; those that give it use once, few, many or a size class.

J gene | V gene | D gene | clone size | CDR3 DNA | CDR3 protein
TRBJ2-6 | TRBV7-8 | NA | NA | TGTGCCAGCAGCTTAGGAGACAGTACGAGTGTCCTGACTTTC | CASSLGDSTSVLTF
TRBJ2-3 | TRBV20-1 | NA | NA | TGCAGTGCTAGAGATTCAAGCGGGTACACAGATACGCAGTATTTT | CSARDSSGYTDTQYF
TRBJ1-2 | TRBV20-1 | NA | NA | TGCAGTGCTAGAGCTAGAGGGCGGGCTAACTATGGCTACACCTTC | CSARARGRANYGYTF
TRBJ2-7 | TRBV3-1 | TRBD1 | NA | TGTGCCAGCAGTTGGGACAGATCCTACGAGCAGTACTTC | CASSWDRSYEQYF
TRBJ2-1 | TRBV20-1 | NA | few | TGCAGTGCTAGGGTCCCGCCCGGGACGGAGCAGTTCTTC | CSARVPPGTEQFF
TRBJ2-5 | TRBV12-3/TRBV12-4 | NA | NA | TGTGCCAGCAGTTTGGCCCCTCGCGTTCAGACCCAGTACTTC | CASSLAPRVQTQYF
TRBJ2-7 | TRBV6-6 | NA | few | TGTGCCAGCAGTTCACGAATCACTTGGGGAGAATACGAGCAGTACTTC | CASSSRITWGEYEQYF
TRBJ2-3 | TRBV7-3 | TRBD2 | NA | TGTGCCAGCAGCCGTCAGCCCCTCGGCGGGGGGGGCTTGGATACGCAGTATTTT | CASSRQPLGGGGLDTQYF
TRBJ2-1 | TRBV7-8 | TRBD2 | many | TGTGCCAGCAGCCGACAACGGGAGGGGCGGTTCTTC | CASSRQREGRFF
TRBJ2-3 | TRBV7-9 | TRBD2 | once | TGTGCCAGCAGCTTAGGGGGGGGTATCAGAGTTACGCAGTATTTT | CASSLGGGIRVTQYF
TRBJ2-7 | TRBV29-1 | NA | few | TGCAGCGTTGTTGTTCTAGCTGGCAGCTACGAGCAGTACTTC | CSVVVLAGSYEQYF
TRBJ1-1 | TRBV25-1 | NA | few | TGTGCCAGCAGTGTAGGGGGACCGAACACTGAAGCTTTCTTT | CASSVGGPNTEAFF
TRBJ2-5 | TRBV28 | TRBD2 | few | TGTGCCAGCAGACCACTAGCGGGAGATCGGGAGACCCAGTACTTC | CASRPLAGDRETQYF
TRBJ2-1 | TRBV20-1 | TRBD2 | NA | TGCAGTGCTGGGGACTACCTCAATGAGCAGTTCTTC | CSAGDYLNEQFF
TRBJ1-2 | TRBV30 | NA | few | TGTGCCTGGAGGGACGGGAATGGCTACACCTTC | CAWRDGNGYTF
TRBJ2-5 | TRBV7-9 | NA | NA | TGTGCCAGCAGCTTAGGTGGACAGGACTACAAGCAGTACTTC | CASSLGGQDYKQYF
TRBJ2-1 | TRBV3-1 | TRBD2 | NA | TGTGCCAGCAGCCCCGGGACTAGAGGACGCGGTGAGCAGTTCTTC | CASSPGTRGRGEQFF
TRBJ1-2 | TRBV7-2 | NA | few | TGTGCCAGCAGCCCTCTGACAGAAGCTAACTATGGCTACACCTTC | CASSPLTEANYGYTF
TRBJ2-5 | TRBV12-5 | NA | NA | TGTGCTAGTGGCCCCCCGGGTTGGGGAGAGACCCAGTACTTC | CASGPPGWGETQYF
TRBJ2-1 | TRBV20-1 | NA | NA | TGCAGTGCCATCATAGCGGGACAGGCACTCAATGAGCAGTTCTTC | CSAIIAGQALNEQFF